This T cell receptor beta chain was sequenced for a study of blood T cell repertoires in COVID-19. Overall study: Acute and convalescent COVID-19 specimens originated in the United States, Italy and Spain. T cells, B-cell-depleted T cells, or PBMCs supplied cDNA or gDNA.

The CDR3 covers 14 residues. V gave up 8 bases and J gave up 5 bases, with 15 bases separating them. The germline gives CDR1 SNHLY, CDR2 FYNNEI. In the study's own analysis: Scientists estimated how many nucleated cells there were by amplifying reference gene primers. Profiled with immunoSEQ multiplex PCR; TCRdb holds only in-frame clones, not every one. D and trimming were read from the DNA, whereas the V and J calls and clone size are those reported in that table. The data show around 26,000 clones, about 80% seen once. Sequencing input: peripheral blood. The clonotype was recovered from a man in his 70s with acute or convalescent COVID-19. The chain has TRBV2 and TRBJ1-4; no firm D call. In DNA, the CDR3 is TGTGCCAGCGTCAGTACGACGGGAAATGAAAAACTGTTTTTT. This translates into CASVSTTGNEKLFF.